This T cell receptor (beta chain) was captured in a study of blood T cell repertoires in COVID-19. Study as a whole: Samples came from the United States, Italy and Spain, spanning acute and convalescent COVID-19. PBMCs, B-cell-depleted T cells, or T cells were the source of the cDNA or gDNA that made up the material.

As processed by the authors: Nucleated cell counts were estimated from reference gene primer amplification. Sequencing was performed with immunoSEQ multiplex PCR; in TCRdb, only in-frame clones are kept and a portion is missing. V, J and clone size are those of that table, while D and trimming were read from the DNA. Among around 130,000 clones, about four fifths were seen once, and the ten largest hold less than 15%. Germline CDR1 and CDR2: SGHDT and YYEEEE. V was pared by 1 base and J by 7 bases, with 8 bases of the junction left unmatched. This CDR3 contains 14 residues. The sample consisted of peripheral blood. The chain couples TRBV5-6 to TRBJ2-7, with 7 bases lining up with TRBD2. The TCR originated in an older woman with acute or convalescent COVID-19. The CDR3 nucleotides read TGTGCCAGCAGCTTGTTCGGACTAGACACGGAGCAGTACGTC. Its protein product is CASSLFGLDTEQYV.